Listed below are T cell receptor beta chains from one sample, sequenced in a study of beta chain features in type 1 diabetes. Data came from immunoSEQ multiplex PCR; TCRdb stores just in-frame clones and leaves some out. This sample yields 600,000 to 700,000 clones, of which around an eighth are seen a single time; about 0.02% belongs to the top ten. Specimen: naive CD4+ T cells from blood. The receptors here all came from a man between 18 and 29 years old with type 1 diabetes. CDR3s leave out the opening cysteine and the closing phenylalanine or tryptophan.

j_call: TRBJ2-1; v_call: TRBV12-5; cdr3_aa: ASGLVVGSGVNEQF
j_call: TRBJ1-1; v_call: TRBV14; cdr3_aa: ASSQSRIQGRTTEAF
j_call: TRBJ1-3; v_call: TRBV13; cdr3_aa: ASRREGSGNTIY
j_call: TRBJ2-5; v_call: TRBV28; cdr3_aa: ASSRPQGLQETQY
j_call: TRBJ1-6; v_call: TRBV5-6; cdr3_aa: ASSAGQGAGNSPLH
j_call: TRBJ2-7; v_call: TRBV19; cdr3_aa: ASSLAAGQGTYEQY
j_call: TRBJ2-7; v_call: TRBV10-3; cdr3_aa: AISESTSGGMYEQY
j_call: TRBJ1-1; v_call: TRBV6-6; cdr3_aa: ASFLTVNTEAF
j_call: TRBJ2-7; v_call: TRBV20-1; cdr3_aa: STSTGYEQY
j_call: TRBJ1-1; v_call: TRBV30; cdr3_aa: AWTPRDRERGAF
j_call: TRBJ1-1; v_call: TRBV7-9; cdr3_aa: ASSRGINTEAF
j_call: TRBJ1-3; v_call: TRBV25-1; cdr3_aa: ASSERWSSAGNTIY
j_call: TRBJ2-3; v_call: TRBV7-3; cdr3_aa: ASSLSPTDTQY
j_call: TRBJ1-1; v_call: TRBV5-1; cdr3_aa: ASSLEGIKNTEAF
j_call: TRBJ1-4; v_call: TRBV18; cdr3_aa: ASSPRLGEKLF
j_call: TRBJ1-6; v_call: TRBV2; cdr3_aa: ARKEGTVSPLH
j_call: TRBJ1-2; v_call: TRBV7-9; cdr3_aa: ASSLARGRPGYT
j_call: TRBJ1-1; v_call: TRBV5-1; cdr3_aa: ASSRDRDGNTEAF
j_call: TRBJ1-5; v_call: TRBV29-1; cdr3_aa: SVGGNSNQPQH
j_call: TRBJ2-7; v_call: TRBV19; cdr3_aa: ASSIGTDSSEQY
j_call: TRBJ2-1; v_call: TRBV5-1; cdr3_aa: ASSPGGGYNEQF
j_call: TRBJ1-1; v_call: TRBV7-8; cdr3_aa: ASSLRDTSEAF
j_call: TRBJ1-2; v_call: TRBV29-1; cdr3_aa: SAQGDGYT
j_call: TRBJ1-1; v_call: TRBV28; cdr3_aa: ASSPETNTEAF
j_call: TRBJ1-2; v_call: TRBV6-5; cdr3_aa: ASSYSTGPTGGYT
j_call: TRBJ1-2; v_call: TRBV7-9; cdr3_aa: ASSPQGVGYT
j_call: TRBJ1-1; v_call: TRBV28; cdr3_aa: ASMGRPEAF
j_call: TRBJ1-5; v_call: TRBV4-1; cdr3_aa: ASSQEQGNQPQH
j_call: TRBJ2-7; v_call: TRBV7-9; cdr3_aa: ASEGSGLRLN
j_call: TRBJ2-1; v_call: TRBV6-5; cdr3_aa: ASSVLGVYNEQF
j_call: TRBJ1-3; v_call: TRBV15; cdr3_aa: ATSREAPRDTIY
j_call: TRBJ1-2; v_call: TRBV6-1; cdr3_aa: ASSSDGVRYGYT
j_call: TRBJ2-7; v_call: TRBV5-4; cdr3_aa: ASSRVGQSYEQY
j_call: TRBJ2-3; v_call: TRBV7-7; cdr3_aa: ASSFQGGTDTQY
j_call: TRBJ1-1; v_call: TRBV9; cdr3_aa: ASSVRTGETEAF
j_call: TRBJ2-2; v_call: TRBV9; cdr3_aa: ASSALGRSSNTGELF
j_call: TRBJ2-7; v_call: TRBV18; cdr3_aa: ASSPPSGTHSYEQY
j_call: TRBJ1-3; v_call: TRBV9; cdr3_aa: ASSVGDSGNTIY
j_call: TRBJ2-1; v_call: TRBV5-1; cdr3_aa: ASSLSGGRRYNEQF
j_call: TRBJ1-6; v_call: TRBV7-9; cdr3_aa: ASSLAGRAGDNSPLH
j_call: TRBJ2-3; v_call: TRBV9; cdr3_aa: ASSVIGGGYKYTDTQY
j_call: TRBJ2-2; v_call: TRBV7-3; cdr3_aa: ASSLTGATGELF
j_call: TRBJ2-4; v_call: TRBV4-1; cdr3_aa: ASSRSEGGTAKNIQY
j_call: TRBJ2-7; v_call: TRBV6-5; cdr3_aa: ASRAGSFSYEQY
j_call: TRBJ2-7; v_call: TRBV28; cdr3_aa: ASRSPRDRRYEQY
j_call: TRBJ2-3; v_call: TRBV4-2; cdr3_aa: ASSQEKQGTDTQY
j_call: TRBJ1-1; v_call: TRBV28; cdr3_aa: ASSLSVLREAF
j_call: TRBJ2-7; v_call: TRBV18; cdr3_aa: ASSPDRGDEQY
j_call: TRBJ1-6; v_call: TRBV7-9; cdr3_aa: ASSNQGGSSPLH
j_call: TRBJ1-5; v_call: TRBV30; cdr3_aa: AWSVGGREGNQPQH
j_call: TRBJ1-6; v_call: TRBV29-1; cdr3_aa: SVRQGAVDSPLH